Included here is one TCR beta chain sequence, with context. The antigen is undetermined. These data are taken from a study of T cell responses to AZD1222 COVID-19 vaccine. The protocol was immunoSEQ multiplex PCR, while the TCRdb copy is restricted to in-frame clones and leaves out a portion. The sample carries under 200,000 clones, almost 95% recorded once. Regarding the study as a whole: Without day 14 samples, only post-peak T cell repertoires were studied.

Germline assignment: CDR1 KGHSH and CDR2 LQKENI. Trimming removed 5 bases at V and 0 bases at J, with 11 bases between. The CDR3 extends over 14 amino acids. This receptor was identified in an adult in good health. J is TRBJ2-7 and V is TRBV18; no reliable D call. The starting material was peripheral blood, obtained on day 0 of AZD1222 vaccination. CDR3 residues: CASSNDMSSYEQYF. CDR3 bases: TGTGCCAGCTCAAACGACATGAGCTCCTACGAGCAGTACTTC. The full variable domain, with the rest looked up from reference TRBV18 and TRBJ2-7, is NAGVMQNPRHLVRRRGQEARLRCSPMKGHSHVYWYRQLPEEGLKFMVYLQKENIIDESGMPKERFSAEFPKEGPSILRIQQVVRGDSAAYFCASSNDMSSYEQYFGPGTRLTVT.